The 25 T cell receptor beta chains given below trace back to one sample, sequenced in a study of T cell responses to AZD1222 COVID-19 vaccine. TCRdb's copy holds only in-frame clones and misses some; the assay was immunoSEQ multiplex PCR. The sample consists of around 130,000 clones, over 75% of them appearing once. Sample: peripheral blood, taken on day 0 of AZD1222 vaccination. The receptors here all came from an adult in good health.

CDR3 loop: CASSVTRTDTQYF. As DNA, the CDR3 is TGTGCCAGCAGCGTTACTCGAACAGATACGCAGTATTTT. The chain has TRBV7-3 and TRBJ2-3; D gene ambiguous. The CDR3 consists of 13 residues. Germline lookup yields CDR1 SGHTA and CDR2 FQGTGA. With 5 bases removed from V and 3 bases from J, the gap between germline ends came to 9 bases. The full variable domain, in which reference TRBV7-3 and TRBJ2-3 provide the parts outside the CDR3, is GAGVSQTPSNKVTEKGKYVELRCDPISGHTALYWYRQSLGQGPEFLIYFQGTGAADDSGLPNDRFFAVRPEGSVSTLKIQRTERGDSAVYLCASSVTRTDTQYFGPGTRLTVL.

The J gene is TRBJ1-5, the V gene TRBV7-4; D uncertain. Germline V CDR1 and CDR2: SGHVT, SQSDAQ. The CDR3 consists of 11 residues. Trimming left V 4 bases short and J 9 bases short, with 7 bases between. This CDR3 reads CASSSHWPQHF. In nucleotides, the CDR3 is TGTGCCAGCAGCTCCCATTGGCCCCAGCATTTT.

The J gene is TRBJ2-3, the V gene TRBV4-2; D perhaps matches TRBD2 (5 bases). CDR1 is LGHNA and CDR2 is YNFKEQ in the germline V gene. Trimming stripped 2 bases from V and 4 bases from J, with 13 bases between. The CDR3 is made up of 15 amino acids. The CDR3 DNA reads as TGTGCCAGCAGCCAAAACCCGCCGGGGTCAGATACGCAGTATTTT. Protein: CASSQNPPGSDTQYF.

V and J are TRBV27 and TRBJ1-5; D is unresolved. CDR1 is MNHEY and CDR2 is SMNVEV in the germline V gene (reference sequence). V was clipped by 6 bases and J by 2 bases, with 8 bases between them. This CDR3 is built from 13 residues. The CDR3 here is CASSRTGNQPQHF. CDR3 coding DNA: TGTGCCAGCAGCCGCACAGGCAATCAGCCCCAGCATTTT.

As regards this clone: Other DNA sequences in the same sample also yield this CDR3. CDR3 region: CASSATGNYGYTF. CDR3 coding DNA: TGTGCCAGCAGCGCGACAGGGAACTATGGCTACACCTTC. This chain joins TRBV9 and TRBJ1-2; 7 positions agree with TRBD1. J gave up 2 bases and V 3 bases, and 1 base lay outside the gene matches. In germline, CDR1 is SGDLS, CDR2 YYNGEE. The CDR3 spans 13 residues. The complete variable domain, with remaining parts taken from reference TRBV9 and TRBJ1-2, reads DSGVTQTPKHLITATGQRVTLRCSPRSGDLSVYWYQQSLDQGLQFLIQYYNGEERAKGNILERFSAQQFPDLHSELNLSSLELGDSALYFCASSATGNYGYTFGSGTRLTVV.

J is TRBJ1-2 and V is TRBV6-5; D unresolved. The CDR3 runs 14 residues. Germline CDR1 MNHEY, CDR2 SVGAGI. Trimming took off 5 bases at V and 5 bases at J, with 15 bases between the two ends. The CDR3 DNA sequence: TGTGCCAGCAGTCGGGTCGGGCCACCTTATGGCTACACCTTC. This translates into CASSRVGPPYGYTF.

This chain connects TRBV13 to TRBJ1-1; D is undetermined. The V gene's germline CDR1 is PRHDT and CDR2 FYEKMQ (reference sequence). The CDR3 has 14 residues. Trimming cost V 4 bases and J 1 base, with 10 bases left between them. CDR3 in amino acids: CASSSDGENTEAFF. The CDR3 DNA follows: TGTGCCAGCAGCTCGGACGGAGAGAACACTGAAGCTTTCTTT.

This chain joins TRBV5-4 and TRBJ2-2; D gene ambiguous. V gave up 1 base and J gave up 6 bases, with 7 bases separating them. The CDR3 has 13 amino acids. CDR1 is SGHNT and CDR2 is YYREEE in the germline V gene (reference sequence). CDR3 bases: TGTGCCAGCAGCTTGATCAGCGCCGGGGAGCTGTTTTTT. Its protein is CASSLISAGELFF.

This chain uses TRBV19 with TRBJ2-5, with 8 bases fitting TRBD2. The germline V gene encodes CDR1 LNHDA and CDR2 SQIVND (reference sequence). The trim removed 10 bases at V and 3 bases at J, leaving 4 bases unmatched. The CDR3 runs to 12 residues. In DNA form, the CDR3 reads TGTGCCACCGGGACTAGTAAAGAGACCCAGTACTTC. Protein product: CATGTSKETQYF. Variable domain in full (rest from reference TRBV19 and TRBJ2-5): DGGITQSPKYLFRKEGQNVTLSCEQNLNHDAMYWYRQDPGQGLRLIYYSQIVNDFQKGDIAEGYSVSREKKESFPLTVTSAQKNPTAFYLCATGTSKETQYFGPGTRLLVL.

The rearrangement joins TRBV28 to TRBJ2-2, with TRBD1 as a possible D gene (5 bases). This CDR3 contains 17 residues. Deletions cut 6 bases from V and 4 bases from J, with 21 bases between. Germline assignment: CDR1 MDHEN and CDR2 SYDVKM. CDR3 in amino acids: CASSADSLRWGTGELFF. The CDR3 coding sequence is TGTGCCAGCAGCGCCGACAGTCTCCGTTGGGGCACCGGGGAGCTGTTTTTT.

The V gene is TRBV5-1, the J gene TRBJ2-1, with 8 bases aligning to TRBD2. The CDR3 covers 16 residues. Germline V lookup: CDR1 SGHRS, CDR2 YFSETQ. Trimming cost V 3 bases and J 7 bases; bases outside gene matches: 12. The CDR3 nucleotides are TGCGCCAGCAGCTGGGGACCGGGGCTAGCGGGTAATGAGCAGTTCTTC. This encodes CASSWGPGLAGNEQFF.

The V gene is TRBV24-1, the J gene TRBJ1-5; D is unclear. V was trimmed by 2 bases and J by 6 bases, leaving 10 bases between them. CDR3 length: 14 amino acids. Germline V gene lookup returns CDR1 KGHDR and CDR2 SFDVKD. The CDR3 sequence: CATSDSTVGQPQHF. The CDR3 DNA is TGTGCCACCAGTGATTCCACAGTAGGTCAGCCCCAGCATTTT.

V usage is TRBV19 and J usage is TRBJ1-4; TRBD1 matches 9 bases. Germline CDR1 is LNHDA and CDR2 is SQIVND (reference sequence). V shed 5 bases, J shed 16 bases, and the junction held 5 bases outside the gene matches. This CDR3 comprises 11 residues. In DNA form, the CDR3 reads TGTGCCAGTAGTCCCGGACAGGGGTGGTTTTTT. It is translated as CASSPGQGWFF.

The chain carries TRBV4-1 and TRBJ1-6; D gene uncertain. The V end was cut by 4 bases, the J end by 15 bases, with 13 bases between. The germline gives CDR1 MGHRA, CDR2 YSYEKL. This CDR3 has 12 residues. The CDR3 coding sequence is TGCGCCAGCAGCCCCCCATACCAAGACCTCCACTTT. It yields the protein CASSPPYQDLHF.

The chain employs TRBV30 and TRBJ2-3; 8 bases line up with TRBD2. The trim removed 4 bases at V and 6 bases at J, leaving 6 bases unmatched. Germline loops: CDR1 GTSNPN, CDR2 SVGIG (reference sequence). The length of the CDR3 is 13 residues. CDR3 nucleotides: TGTGCCTGGAATGCGGGGGGCCTTGATACGCAGTATTTT. Translated, it gives CAWNAGGLDTQYF.

The chain couples TRBV20-1 to TRBJ1-6; D remains ambiguous. This CDR3 spans 11 amino acids. V lost 6 bases to trimming and J lost 18 bases, with 18 bases between them. Germline V gene lookup returns CDR1 DFQATT and CDR2 SNEGSKA (reference sequence). CDR3 bases: TGCAGTGCCCGCGCGGGCGCCCAGACCCACTTT. It yields the protein CSARAGAQTHF.

The V and J genes are TRBV11-2 and TRBJ2-7; D is unresolved. The length of the CDR3 is 13 residues. The germline V and J ends were trimmed by 4 bases and 7 bases, with 14 bases remaining between them. Germline assignment: CDR1 SGHAT and CDR2 FQNNGV. The CDR3 DNA reads TGTGCCAGCAGCTGGGATGACCTCTGGGAGCAGTACTTC. The encoded protein is CASSWDDLWEQYF.

The V and J genes are TRBV7-6 and TRBJ1-1, with a weak D call TRBD1 (5 bases). The CDR3 has 15 residues. Germline CDR1 SGHVS, CDR2 FNYEAQ. The V and J ends lost 4 bases and 3 bases respectively, with 15 bases between them. The CDR3 here is CASSSPGGRDTEAFF. The CDR3 DNA reads TGTGCCAGCAGCTCCCCCGGGGGAAGGGACACTGAAGCTTTCTTT.

This chain links TRBV27 with TRBJ2-7, with D tentatively TRBD2 (6 bases). Trimming pared 6 bases from V and 3 bases from J, leaving 15 bases between. Germline CDR1 reads MNHEY; CDR2 reads SMNVEV (reference sequence). This CDR3 is 14 amino acids long. The CDR3 region has the DNA TGTGCCAGCAGCTTCCGGGACTCTGACTACGAGCAGTACTTC. Its translation is CASSFRDSDYEQYF.

V is TRBV19 and J is TRBJ2-7; D tentatively fits TRBD1 or TRBD2 (5 bases each). The CDR3 is made up of 15 amino acids. CDR1 is LNHDA, CDR2 SQIVND, per germline (reference sequence). V gave up 5 bases and J gave up 1 base, with 15 bases separating them. DNA of the CDR3: TGTGCCAGTAGTCCCTCTCTAGGGGAGTCCTACGAGCAGTACTTC. Protein product: CASSPSLGESYEQYF.

The chain is built from TRBV7-9 and TRBJ1-1; 9 bases line up with TRBD1. Trimming removed 5 bases from V and 0 bases from J; junction bases left unmatched: 10. Germline values: CDR1 SEHNR, CDR2 FQNEAQ (reference sequence). The CDR3 runs to 17 residues. The CDR3 is CASSLPRDRALNTEAFF. CDR3 bases: TGTGCCAGCAGCCTACCCCGGGACAGGGCGTTGAACACTGAAGCTTTCTTT.

The chain combines TRBV9 with TRBJ2-7, with 14 nucleotides matching TRBD2. Trimming removed 3 bases from V and 6 bases from J; junction bases left unmatched: 8. The germline gives CDR1 SGDLS, CDR2 YYNGEE. The CDR3 sequence is 16 residues long. DNA for the CDR3: TGTGCCAGCAGCGCTCGACTAGCGGGGGGGCTCGCCGAGCAGTACTTC. This translates into CASSARLAGGLAEQYF.

The rearrangement links TRBV30 to TRBJ2-5; TRBD2 matches 8 bases. The germline V gene has CDR1 GTSNPN and CDR2 SVGIG (reference sequence). V dropped 2 bases and J dropped 0; count of bases not matched to a gene: 5. This CDR3 is built from 15 residues. The CDR3 coding sequence is TGTGCCTGGAGTCTGGGACTAGTTCACCAAGAGACCCAGTACTTC. Its translation is CAWSLGLVHQETQYF.

The rearrangement uses TRBV10-1 and TRBJ1-3; TRBD1 is a possible D gene (6 bases). This CDR3 contains 15 residues. The V end lost 8 bases, the J end lost 0 bases, and 14 bases lay between the germline ends. The germline V gene has CDR1 WNHNN and CDR2 SYGVQD (reference sequence). CDR3 protein: CASWQGQISGNTIYF. CDR3 bases: TGCGCCAGCTGGCAGGGACAAATCTCTGGAAACACCATATATTTT.

The chain combines TRBV24-1 with TRBJ2-5, with D tentatively TRBD2 (6 bases). Germline-derived CDR1 and CDR2 are KGHDR and SFDVKD. The CDR3 consists of 15 residues. V was cut by 1 base and J by 5 bases, with 13 bases left in between. CDR3 DNA sequence: TGTGCCACCAGTGATTTCAGGCCGGGGAGGGAGACCCAGTACTTC. Encoded protein: CATSDFRPGRETQYF.